This TCR beta chain was sequenced for a study of beta chain features in type 1 diabetes. The investigators reverse transcribed all of the isolated RNA, so they sequenced expressed TCRB transcripts. TCRdb's table, derived via immunoSEQ multiplex PCR, lists solely in-frame clones and lacks some. In the table there are nearly 700,000 clones, roughly 13% of which are singletons. A note on this clone: The antigen remains unidentified.

Trimming shortened V by 0 bases and J by 7 bases, and 13 bases separated the two germline ends. The CDR3 consists of 15 residues. Germline CDR1 and CDR2: ENHRY and SYGVKD. Study findings and constraints: TCRB CDR3 length was moderately but significantly reduced in all four CD4+ subsets of Type 1 diabetes patients.

The material sequenced was naive CD4+ T cells from blood. This chain connects TRBV10-3 to TRBJ1-5; D remains ambiguous. The receptor's source is a man aged 18 to 30 with type 1 diabetes. CDR3 residues: CAISESGLGSQPQHF. The CDR3 DNA follows: TGTGCCATCAGTGAGTCGGGGTTAGGTAGCCAGCCCCAGCATTTT.